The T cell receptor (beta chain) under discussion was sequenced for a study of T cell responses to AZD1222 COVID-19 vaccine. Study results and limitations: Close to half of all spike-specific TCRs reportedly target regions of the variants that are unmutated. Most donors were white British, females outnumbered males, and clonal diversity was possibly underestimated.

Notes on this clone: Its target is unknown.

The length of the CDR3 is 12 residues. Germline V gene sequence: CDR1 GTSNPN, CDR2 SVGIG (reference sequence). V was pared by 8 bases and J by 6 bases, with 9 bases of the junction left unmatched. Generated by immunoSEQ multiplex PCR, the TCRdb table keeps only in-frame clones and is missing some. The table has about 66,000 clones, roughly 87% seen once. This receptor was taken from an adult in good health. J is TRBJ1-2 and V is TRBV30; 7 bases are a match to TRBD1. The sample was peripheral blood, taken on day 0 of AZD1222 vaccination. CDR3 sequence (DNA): TGTGCCGGACATACAGGGGATGATGGCTACACCTTC. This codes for CAGHTGDDGYTF.